This TCR beta chain was retrieved from a study of T cells in Graves' hyperthyroidism and ophthalmopathy. The hyperthyroidism patients had all been newly diagnosed, and their disease duration was under 2 months. Their ages ranged from 18 to 65 years. Study conclusions and caveats: Ophthalmopathy onset followed model prediction by a median approximately six months.

A note on this clonotype: Its antigen is unidentified. An end of the junction does not agree with germline; a read error may underlie this.

TCR beta CDR3 sequences were amplified from RNA transcripts. First-round RT-PCR with HTBI primers amplified the TCR CDR3 region. TCRdb independently ran MiXCR on the multiplex PCR reads; one entry per CDR3 protein. The table lists about 210,000 distinct CDR3 sequences, approximately 17% of them singletons, with 50% in the top ten. CDR1 and CDR2 (germline): SNHLY, FYNNEI. The length of the CDR3 is 13 residues. Sequencing was carried out using blood. The receptor comes from a man aged 50 or older with Graves' hyperthyroidism. The chain employs TRBV2 and TRBJ2-5; no clear D gene. The CDR3 sequence: CASSVVSQEIQYF. The CDR3 bases are TGTGCCAGCAGTGTTGTGTCCCAAGAGATCCAGTACTTC.